The sequence of this T cell receptor (beta chain) was determined in a study of Ad26.COV2.S vaccination and SARS-CoV-2 variants. Study-level points and caveats: Responses of T cells in total may have been underestimated by the TCR breadth and depth analyses. With respect to non-spike TCR breadth, vaccine and placebo recipients were similar.

The CDR3 spans 14 residues. Germline-derived CDR1 and CDR2 are SGHAT and FQNNGV. V lost 7 bases and J lost 0, with 10 bases in between. Here immunoSEQ multiplex PCR was the method, and the copy in TCRdb shows in-frame clones only, minus some. The table lists roughly 380,000 clones, about 90% of them singletons, with roughly 3.9% in the top ten. Comments on this clone: Its antigen is unknown.

The sequence derives from a human donor who had recovered from COVID-19. The V gene is TRBV11-2, the J gene TRBJ1-3, with D possibly matching TRBD1 (6 bases). Here the sequenced sample was peripheral blood, taken after recovery from COVID-19. The CDR3: CASTPTGSGNTIYF. CDR3 in DNA: TGTGCCAGCACCCCGACAGGCTCTGGAAACACCATATATTTT.